This T cell receptor (beta chain) was obtained from a study of human T cells and chemical hapten exposure. Study as a whole: Upper inner arm skin measuring 2 cm by 2 cm received 2% DPC for sensitization.

Points from the study as a whole: PT1 expanded TCR counts correlated positively with patch test score.

The library labeled individual cDNA molecules by adding unique molecular identifiers to them. TCRdb processed the RACE reads anew with MiXCR; each CDR3 protein has one entry. In the table there are some 200,000 distinct CDR3 sequences, approximately 20% of which are singletons. This clonotype appeared a few times. Its antigen is unidentified. Specified time point: patch test 1, 2 weeks after DPC sensitization. Noted treatment: therapeutic diphenylcyclopropenone sensitization with weekly scalp DPC. The receptor was isolated from a woman aged 50 to 60 with alopecia areata. Some clones in this sample may be carry-over from other donors' samples. Sequenced here: whole blood, sampled in connection with sensitization to the hapten diphenylcyclopropenone (DPC).

The CDR3 bases are TGCGCCAGCAGCTTGCAGGGCGACACGCAGTATTTT. Its translation: CASSLQGDTQYF. The chain is built from TRBV5-1 and TRBJ2-3; maybe TRBD1 (5 bases). The CDR3 sequence is 12 residues long. V lost 1 base and J 9 bases, leaving 9 bases between the germline ends. The V gene's germline CDR1 is SGHRS and CDR2 YFSETQ.